This T cell receptor (beta chain) was identified during a study of T cells in localized non-small cell lung cancer. Using immunoSEQ multiplex PCR, the repertoire was profiled, and TCRdb retains in-frame clones only, with some absent. The sample has tens of thousands of clones; 87% are singletons. Study-wide results and caveats: Heterogeneity remains possible, as sequencing covered one tumor region only. Among the tissues sampled, uninvolved adjacent lung had the highest T cell clonality, above tumor. In adjacent lung, a median about 52 of the top 100 tumor clones were found.

On this clone itself: Its antigen is not identified.

Germline V gene data show CDR1 as MDHEN and CDR2 as SYDVKM. The CDR3 contains 16 residues. V lost 5 bases, J lost 5 bases, and 11 bases stayed unmatched. This sample comprised peripheral blood, obtained before any cancer treatment. The sequence was obtained from a woman aged 40 to 75 with stage I lung adenocarcinoma. This chain links TRBV28 with TRBJ2-1, with TRBD2 matching 8 bases. CDR3: CASSPYSGGAHNEQFF. The CDR3 DNA sequence: TGTGCCAGCAGTCCTTATTCCGGGGGGGCCCACAATGAGCAGTTCTTC.